This TCR beta chain comes out of a study of beta chain features in type 1 diabetes. Study results and limitations: Among type 1 diabetes patients, VDJ junctions had fewer insertions and more deletions. Moderate yet significant TCRB CDR3 shortening was seen in Type 1 diabetes patients in all four CD4+ subsets. For TCRB rearrangement, an influence of HLA type remained unresolved here.

The sequenced template was cDNA made from the entire isolated RNA. Sequencing was performed with immunoSEQ multiplex PCR; in TCRdb, only in-frame clones are kept and a portion is missing. The repertoire has some 350,000 clones, approximately 13% of them found once; the top ten carry roughly 0.016%. This clone was detected only a few times. Its antigen is not known. The material sequenced was naive CD4+ T cells from blood. This sequence originates from a woman in her late teens or twenties with type 1 diabetes.

In DNA form, the CDR3 reads TGTGCCAGCAGTTCCCAAGGAGGACTGGGGTATGGCTACACCTTC. This gives the protein CASSSQGGLGYGYTF. The genes are TRBV6-5 and TRBJ1-2; D not certain. CDR3 length: 15 amino acids. Germline V gives CDR1 MNHEY, CDR2 SVGAGI. V lost 4 bases, J lost 5 bases, and 17 bases lay in between.